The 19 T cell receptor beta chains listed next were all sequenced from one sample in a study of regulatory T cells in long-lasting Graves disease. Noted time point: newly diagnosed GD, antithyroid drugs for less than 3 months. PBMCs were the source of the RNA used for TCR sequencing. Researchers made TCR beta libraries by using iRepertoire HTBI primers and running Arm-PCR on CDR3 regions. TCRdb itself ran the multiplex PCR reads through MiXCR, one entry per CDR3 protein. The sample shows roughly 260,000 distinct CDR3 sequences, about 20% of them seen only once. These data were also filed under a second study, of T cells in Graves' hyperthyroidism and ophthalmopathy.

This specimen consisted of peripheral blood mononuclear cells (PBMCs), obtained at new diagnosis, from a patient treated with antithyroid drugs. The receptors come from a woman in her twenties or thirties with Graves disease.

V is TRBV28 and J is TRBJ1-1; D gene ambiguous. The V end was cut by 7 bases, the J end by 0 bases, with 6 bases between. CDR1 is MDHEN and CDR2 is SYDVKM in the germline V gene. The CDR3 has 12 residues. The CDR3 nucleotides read TGTGCCAGCACCCTGATGAACACTGAAGCTTTCTTT. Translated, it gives CASTLMNTEAFF.

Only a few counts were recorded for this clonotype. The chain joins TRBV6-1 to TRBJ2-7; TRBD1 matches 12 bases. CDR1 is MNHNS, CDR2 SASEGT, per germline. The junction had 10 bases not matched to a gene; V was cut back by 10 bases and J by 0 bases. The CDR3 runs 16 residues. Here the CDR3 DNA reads TGTGCCATCCTTGTTTGGGACAGGGGGCACTCCTACGAGCAGTACTTC. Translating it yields CAILVWDRGHSYEQYF.

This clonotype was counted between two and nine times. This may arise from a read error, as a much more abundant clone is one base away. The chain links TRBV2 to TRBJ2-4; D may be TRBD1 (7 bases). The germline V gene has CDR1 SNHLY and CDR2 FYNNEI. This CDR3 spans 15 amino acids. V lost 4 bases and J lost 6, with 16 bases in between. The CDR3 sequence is CASSGGGGDANIQYF. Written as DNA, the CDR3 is TGTGCCAGCAGTGGAGGAGGGGGCGACGCAAACATTCAGTACTTC.

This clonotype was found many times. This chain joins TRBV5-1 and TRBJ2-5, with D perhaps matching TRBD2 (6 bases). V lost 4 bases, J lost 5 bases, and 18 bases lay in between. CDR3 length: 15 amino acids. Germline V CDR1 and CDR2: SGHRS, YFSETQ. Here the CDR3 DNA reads TGCGCCAGCAGCCCCAGTGGCGGGGTTAAGGAGACCCAGTACTTC. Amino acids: CASSPSGGVKETQYF.

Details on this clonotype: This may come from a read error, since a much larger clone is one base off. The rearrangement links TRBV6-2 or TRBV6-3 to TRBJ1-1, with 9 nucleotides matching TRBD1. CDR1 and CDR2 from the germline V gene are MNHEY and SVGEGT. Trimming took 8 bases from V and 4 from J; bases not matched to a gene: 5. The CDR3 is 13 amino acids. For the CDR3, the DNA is TGTGCCAGCGGTGACAGGGGGACCACTGAAGCTTTCTTT. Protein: CASGDRGTTEAFF.

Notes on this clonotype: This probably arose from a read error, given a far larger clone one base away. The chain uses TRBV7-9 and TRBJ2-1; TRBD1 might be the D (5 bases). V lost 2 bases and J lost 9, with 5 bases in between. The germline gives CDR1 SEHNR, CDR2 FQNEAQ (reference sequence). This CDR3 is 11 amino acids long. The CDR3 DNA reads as TGTGCCAGCAGCTTAACAGGTGAGCAGTTCTTC. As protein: CASSLTGEQFF.

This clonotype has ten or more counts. The CDR3 DNA sequence: TGCAGTGCTATTAGACCGGAGGACAGGGATACGCAGTATTTT. Its translation: CSAIRPEDRDTQYF. The V and J genes are TRBV20-1 and TRBJ2-3; 7 bases agree with TRBD1. The CDR3 extends over 14 amino acids. The ends lost 4 bases at V and 6 bases at J; junction bases unmatched: 10. Germline values: CDR1 DFQATT, CDR2 SNEGSKA (reference sequence).

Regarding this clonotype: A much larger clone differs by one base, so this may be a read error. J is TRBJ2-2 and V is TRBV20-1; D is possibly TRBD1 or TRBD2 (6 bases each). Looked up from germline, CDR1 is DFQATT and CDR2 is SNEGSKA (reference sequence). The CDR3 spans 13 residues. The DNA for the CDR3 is TGCAGTTGCCGGGGGCCGTACACCGAGGAGCTGTTTTTT. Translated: CSCRGPYTEELFF.

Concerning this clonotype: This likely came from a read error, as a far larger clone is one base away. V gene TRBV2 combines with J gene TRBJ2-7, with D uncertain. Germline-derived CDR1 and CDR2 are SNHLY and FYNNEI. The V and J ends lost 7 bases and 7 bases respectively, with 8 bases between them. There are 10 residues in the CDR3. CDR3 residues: CASTYNEQYF. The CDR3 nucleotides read TGTGCCAGCACTTACAATGAGCAGTACTTC. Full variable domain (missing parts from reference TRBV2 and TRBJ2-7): EPEVTQTPSHQVTQMGQEVILRCVPISNHLYFYWYRQILGQKVEFLVSFYNNEISEKSEIFDDQFSVERPDGSNFTLKIRSTKLEDSAMYFCASTYNEQYFGPGTRLTVT.

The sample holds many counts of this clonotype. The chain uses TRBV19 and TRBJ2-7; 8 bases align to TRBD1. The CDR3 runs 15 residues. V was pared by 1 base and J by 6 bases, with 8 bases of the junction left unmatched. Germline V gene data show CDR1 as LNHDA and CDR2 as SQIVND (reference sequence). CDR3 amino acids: CASSIGNRGSSEQYF. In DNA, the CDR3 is TGTGCCAGTAGTATAGGAAACAGGGGGAGTTCCGAGCAGTACTTC.

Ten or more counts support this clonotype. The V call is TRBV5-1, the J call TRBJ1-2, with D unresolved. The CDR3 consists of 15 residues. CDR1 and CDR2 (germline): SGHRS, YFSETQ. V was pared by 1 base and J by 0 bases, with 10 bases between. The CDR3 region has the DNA TGCGCCAGCAGCTTGAGTTTCGGAACTAACTATGGCTACACCTTC. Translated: CASSLSFGTNYGYTF.

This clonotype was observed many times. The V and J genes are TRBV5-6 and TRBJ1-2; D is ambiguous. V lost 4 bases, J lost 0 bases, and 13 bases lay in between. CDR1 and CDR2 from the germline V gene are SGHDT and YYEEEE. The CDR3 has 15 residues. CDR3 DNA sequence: TGTGCCAGCAGCCACTCGACGGAAGCTAACTATGGCTACACCTTC. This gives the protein CASSHSTEANYGYTF.

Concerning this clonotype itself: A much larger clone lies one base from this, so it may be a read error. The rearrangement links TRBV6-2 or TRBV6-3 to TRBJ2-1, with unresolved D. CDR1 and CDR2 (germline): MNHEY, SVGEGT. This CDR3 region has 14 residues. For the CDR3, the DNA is TGTGCCAGCAGTGTACCGACCGGGCTCAATGAGCGGTTCTTC. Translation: CASSVPTGLNERFF.

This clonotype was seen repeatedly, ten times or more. The CDR3: CASSLIGSQTYGYTF. The CDR3 DNA reads as TGTGCCAGCAGCTTAATTGGCAGTCAGACCTATGGCTACACCTTC. V usage is TRBV7-3 and J usage is TRBJ1-2; D ambiguous. V gave up 1 base and J gave up 4 bases, with 13 bases separating them. CDR1 SGHTA and CDR2 FQGTGA come from the germline V gene. This CDR3 contains 15 residues. Full variable domain (missing parts from reference TRBV7-3 and TRBJ1-2): GAGVSQTPSNKVTEKGKYVELRCDPISGHTALYWYRQSLGQGPEFLIYFQGTGAADDSGLPNDRFFAVRPEGSVSTLKIQRTERGDSAVYLCASSLIGSQTYGYTFGSGTRLTVV.

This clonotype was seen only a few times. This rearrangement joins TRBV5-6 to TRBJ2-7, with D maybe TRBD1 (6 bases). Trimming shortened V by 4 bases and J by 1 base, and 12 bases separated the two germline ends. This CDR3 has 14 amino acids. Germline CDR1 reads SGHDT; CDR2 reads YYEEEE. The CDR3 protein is CASSPLDRSYEQYF. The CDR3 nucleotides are TGTGCCAGCAGCCCCCTCGACAGGTCCTACGAGCAGTACTTC.

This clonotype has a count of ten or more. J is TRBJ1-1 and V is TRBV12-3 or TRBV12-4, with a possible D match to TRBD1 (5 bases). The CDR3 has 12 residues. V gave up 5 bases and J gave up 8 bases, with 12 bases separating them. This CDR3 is CASSPTGAEAFF. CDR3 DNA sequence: TGTGCCAGCAGTCCCACAGGAGCCGAAGCTTTCTTT.

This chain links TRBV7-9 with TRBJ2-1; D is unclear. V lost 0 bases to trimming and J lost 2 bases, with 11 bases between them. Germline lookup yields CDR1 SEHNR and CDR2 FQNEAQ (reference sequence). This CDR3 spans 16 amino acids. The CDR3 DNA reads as TGTGCCAGCAGCTTAGCATTTGCAAACCCCTACAATGAGCAGTTCTTC. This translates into CASSLAFANPYNEQFF.

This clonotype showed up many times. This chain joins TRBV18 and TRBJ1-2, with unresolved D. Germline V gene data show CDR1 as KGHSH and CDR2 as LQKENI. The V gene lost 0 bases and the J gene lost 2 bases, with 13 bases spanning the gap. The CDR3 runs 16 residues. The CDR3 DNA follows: TGTGCCAGCTCACCACCTAGACGGAATTCAAACTATGGCTACACCTTC. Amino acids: CASSPPRRNSNYGYTF.

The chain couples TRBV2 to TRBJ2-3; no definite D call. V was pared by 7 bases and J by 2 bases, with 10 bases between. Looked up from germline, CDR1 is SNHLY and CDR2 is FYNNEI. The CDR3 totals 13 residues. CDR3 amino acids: CASTARNTDTQYF. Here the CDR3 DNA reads TGTGCCAGCACCGCCAGGAACACAGATACGCAGTATTTT.